This record concerns one TCR beta chain sequence. Only in-frame clones appear in the TCRdb table, and some are missing; sequencing was by immunoSEQ multiplex PCR. The sample carries about 70,000 clones, approximately 94% recorded once. This entry is derived from a study of control samples from healthy donors and cancer patients. This CDR3 region has 13 residues. Germline assignment: CDR1 SGHVS and CDR2 FNYEAQ. V shed 5 bases and J shed 3 bases, with 10 bases lying between them. This sequence was found in a woman aged 25 to 45 in good health. The rearrangement links TRBV7-6 to TRBJ1-1; D possibly corresponds to TRBD1 (6 bases). Material for sequencing was blood. CDR3 residues: CASSLDSYTEAFF. The CDR3 DNA reads TGTGCCAGCAGCCTGGACAGCTACACTGAAGCTTTCTTT.